The table lists the clone carrying this TCR beta chain with many counts. The CDR3 length is 17 residues. The junction had 11 bases not matched to a gene; V was cut back by 1 base and J by 4 bases. Looked up from germline, CDR1 is SGHDT and CDR2 is YYEEEE. The data belong to a study of blood T cells in healthy people across ages. A J-beta primer mix and a sample-barcoded 5' primer were used in a second PCR of about 6 to 12 cycles. One entry per CDR3 protein results from TCRdb running MiXCR on the 5' RACE reads. The table lists about 650,000 distinct CDR3 sequences, roughly 32% of them singletons, with about 16% in the top ten.

The V call is TRBV5-6, the J call TRBJ2-5; TRBD2 agrees at 9 bases. This TCR was sampled from a woman older than 75 in good health. The sequenced sample consisted of blood. This chain's CDR3 is CASSLLARNSGGETQYF. The CDR3 DNA reads TGTGCCAGCAGCTTGTTGGCCCGGAATAGCGGGGGAGAGACCCAGTACTTC.